A single sample is the source of the 3 T cell receptor beta chains below, sequenced in a study of persistence of HIV-infected CD4 T cells. Overlapping HIV-1 Gag 15-mer peptides at around 0.91 ug per peptide per mL were used. Memory cells lacking CD40L and CD69 with high CD45RO were sorted. The libraries were made with immunoSEQ version 4 in survey mode. Libraries were prepared by immunoSEQ multiplex PCR; TCRdb keeps only in-frame clonotypes and omits some of them. The repertoire holds just over 40,000 clones, with around 78% as singletons. Their cognate antigens are unknown. This specimen consisted of CD4+ T cells sorted from PBMCs after roughly 18-hour stimulation, obtained from a patient who received antiretroviral therapy. The receptors were sampled from an adult man with HIV who was CMV-seropositive.

This chain joins TRBV4-2 and TRBJ1-5; unclear D gene. CDR1 is LGHNA and CDR2 is YNFKEQ in the germline V gene. The CDR3 contains 15 residues. The ends were cut back, 5 bases at V and 4 bases at J, with 15 bases in the middle. The CDR3, as DNA: TGTGCCAGCAGCAAGGACTGGGTTTCTAATCAGCCCCAGCATTTT. This gives the protein CASSKDWVSNQPQHF.

This clone was seen only a few times. V gene TRBV9 combines with J gene TRBJ2-7; 7 bases match TRBD2. V lost 2 bases, J lost 2 bases, and 7 bases stayed unmatched. The CDR3 extends over 15 amino acids. The V gene's germline CDR1 is SGDLS and CDR2 YYNGEE. Here the CDR3 DNA reads TGTGCCAGCAGCGTTGGGGGGGAGTCGGCCTACGAGCAGTACTTC. Translating it yields CASSVGGESAYEQYF.

This clone came up a few times. The chain couples TRBV4-2 to TRBJ2-2; 11 bases line up with TRBD2. The CDR3 is made up of 15 amino acids. V was pared by 3 bases and J by 7 bases, with 4 bases of the junction left unmatched. CDR1 and CDR2 from the germline V gene are LGHNA and YNFKEQ. Here the CDR3 reads CASSQTSGALGELFF. In DNA, the CDR3 is TGTGCCAGCAGCCAGACTAGCGGGGCCCTCGGGGAGCTGTTTTTT.